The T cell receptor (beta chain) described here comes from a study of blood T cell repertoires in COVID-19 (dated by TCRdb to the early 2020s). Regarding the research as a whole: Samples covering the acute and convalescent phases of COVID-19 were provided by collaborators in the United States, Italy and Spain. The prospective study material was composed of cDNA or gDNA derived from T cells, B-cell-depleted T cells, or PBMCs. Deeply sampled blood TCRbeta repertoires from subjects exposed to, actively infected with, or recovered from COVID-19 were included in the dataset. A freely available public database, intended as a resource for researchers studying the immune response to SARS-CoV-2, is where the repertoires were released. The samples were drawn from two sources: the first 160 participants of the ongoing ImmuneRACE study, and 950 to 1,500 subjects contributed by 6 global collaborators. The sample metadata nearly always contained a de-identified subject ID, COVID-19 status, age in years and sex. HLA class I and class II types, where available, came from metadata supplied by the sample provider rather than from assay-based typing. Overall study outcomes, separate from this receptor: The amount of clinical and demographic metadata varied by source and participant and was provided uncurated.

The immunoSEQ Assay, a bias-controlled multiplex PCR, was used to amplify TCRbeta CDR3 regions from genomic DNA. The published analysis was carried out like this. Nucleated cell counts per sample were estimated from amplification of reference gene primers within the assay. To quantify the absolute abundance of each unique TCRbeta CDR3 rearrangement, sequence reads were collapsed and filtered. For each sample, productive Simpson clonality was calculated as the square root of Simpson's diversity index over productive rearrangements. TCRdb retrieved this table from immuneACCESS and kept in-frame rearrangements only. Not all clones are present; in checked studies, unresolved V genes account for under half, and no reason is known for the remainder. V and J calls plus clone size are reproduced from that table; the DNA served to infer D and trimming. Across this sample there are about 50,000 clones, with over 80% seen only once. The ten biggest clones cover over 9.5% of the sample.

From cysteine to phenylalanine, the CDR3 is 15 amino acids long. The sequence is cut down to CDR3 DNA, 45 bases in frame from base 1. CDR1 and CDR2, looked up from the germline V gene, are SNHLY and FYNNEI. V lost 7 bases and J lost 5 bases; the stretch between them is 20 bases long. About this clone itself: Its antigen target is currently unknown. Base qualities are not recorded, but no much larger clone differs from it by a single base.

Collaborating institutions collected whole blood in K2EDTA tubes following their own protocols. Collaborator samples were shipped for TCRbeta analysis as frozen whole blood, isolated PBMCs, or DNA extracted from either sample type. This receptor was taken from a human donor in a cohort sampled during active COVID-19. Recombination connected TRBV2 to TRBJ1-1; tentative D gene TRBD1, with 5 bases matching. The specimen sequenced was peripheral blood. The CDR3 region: CASTLIWGRGTEAFF. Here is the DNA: TGTGCCAGCACCCTGATCTGGGGGAGGGGAACTGAAGCTTTCTTT.